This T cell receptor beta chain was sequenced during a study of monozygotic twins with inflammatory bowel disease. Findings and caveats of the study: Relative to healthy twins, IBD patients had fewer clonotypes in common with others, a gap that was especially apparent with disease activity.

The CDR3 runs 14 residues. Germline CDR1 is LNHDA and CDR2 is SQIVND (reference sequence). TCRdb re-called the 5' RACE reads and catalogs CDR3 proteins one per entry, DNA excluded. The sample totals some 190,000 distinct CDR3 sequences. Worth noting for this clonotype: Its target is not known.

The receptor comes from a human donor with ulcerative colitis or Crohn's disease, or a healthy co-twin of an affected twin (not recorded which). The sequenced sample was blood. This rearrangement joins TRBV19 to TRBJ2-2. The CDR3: CASSSSGDTGELFF.